A single sample is the source of the 25 T cell receptor beta chains below, sequenced in a study of T cell repertoires in cytomegalovirus infection. TCRdb re-called the reads with MiXCR, one entry per CDR3 protein. Here the sample spans 450,000 to 600,000 distinct CDR3 sequences, around 11% being singletons. Sequences were obtained from PBMCs. All receptors derive from a human donor in good health (CMV status not recorded). Some clones in this sample may be carry-over from other donors' samples.

This clonotype occurred many times. This chain's CDR3 is CASSSGGWDYGYTF. The CDR3 region has the DNA TGTGCCAGCAGCTCAGGGGGGTGGGACTATGGCTACACCTTC. The chain combines TRBV7-2 with TRBJ1-2; TRBD1 agrees at 7 bases. Germline CDR1 SGHTA, CDR2 FQGNSA. Trimming took 4 bases from V and 3 from J; bases not matched to a gene: 5. The CDR3 is 14 residues long.

The V gene is TRBV12-5, the J gene TRBJ2-3; 9 bases fit TRBD2. The CDR3 consists of 16 residues. The J segment lost 2 bases and the V segment lost 7 bases, leaving 10 bases of the junction unmatched. Looked up from germline, CDR1 is LGHNT and CDR2 is FRNRAP. The CDR3: CASALGASGTTDTQYF. CDR3 nucleotide sequence: TGTGCTAGTGCCTTAGGGGCTAGCGGGACCACAGATACGCAGTATTTT. Full variable domain (remainder filled in from reference TRBV12-5 and TRBJ2-3): DARVTQTPRHKVTEMGQEVTMRCQPILGHNTVFWYRQTMMQGLELLAYFRNRAPLDDSGMPKDRFSAEMPDATLATLKIQPSEPRDSAVYFCASALGASGTTDTQYFGPGTRLTVL.

Notes on this clonotype: A much larger clone lies one base from this, so it may be a read error. The rearrangement uses TRBV10-3 and TRBJ1-2; D perhaps matches TRBD1 (5 bases). Per germline, CDR1 ENHRY and CDR2 SYGVKD. The CDR3 runs 14 residues. V was cut by 4 bases and J by 7 bases, with 16 bases left in between. CDR3 protein: CAISGDHQRSGYTF. The CDR3 nucleotides read TGTGCCATCAGTGGGGACCACCAGAGGTCTGGCTACACCTTC.

The table lists this clonotype with many counts. CDR3 coding DNA: TGTGCCAGCAGCATCATGTGGACAGGGCCCCTTCATGGCTACACCTTC. Translating it yields CASSIMWTGPLHGYTF. The rearrangement uses TRBV5-4 and TRBJ1-2; 8 bases are a match to TRBD1. CDR1 and CDR2 (germline): SGHNT, YYREEE (reference sequence). The CDR3 covers 16 residues. V shed 4 bases and J 6 bases; nucleotides not matched to a gene: 14. The variable domain in full, completed from reference TRBV5-4 and TRBJ1-2, reads ETGVTQSPTHLIKTRGQQVTLRCSSQSGHNTVSWYQQALGQGPQFIFQYYREEENGRGNFPPRFSGLQFPNYSSELNVNALELDDSALYLCASSIMWTGPLHGYTFGSGTRLTVV.

This clonotype was observed many times. The CDR3 spells CASSRSGEGGRGYTF. In DNA, the CDR3 is TGTGCCAGCAGTAGGAGCGGGGAGGGGGGCCGAGGCTACACCTTC. The chain links TRBV28 to TRBJ1-2, with D perhaps matching TRBD1 (6 bases). Per germline, CDR1 MDHEN and CDR2 SYDVKM. Trimming removed 5 bases from V and 8 bases from J, with 21 bases in between. This CDR3 has 15 amino acids.

In its sample, this clonotype was seen many times. This chain connects TRBV5-4 to TRBJ2-7, with 8 nucleotides matching TRBD2. The J segment lost 1 base and the V segment lost 3 bases, leaving 9 bases of the junction unmatched. The CDR3 is 16 amino acids. Germline V gene data show CDR1 as SGHNT and CDR2 as YYREEE (reference sequence). Here the CDR3 DNA reads TGTGCCAGCAGCTCCCTAGGGGCGGGAGGTTCCTACGAGCAGTACTTC. Its protein is CASSSLGAGGSYEQYF.

The table lists this clonotype with many counts. The chain recombines TRBV12-3 or TRBV12-4 with TRBJ2-5; the match to TRBD2 covers 12 bases. Trimming cost V 5 bases and J 5 bases; bases outside gene matches: 9. The CDR3 loop spans 16 amino acids. DNA for the CDR3: TGTGCCAGCAGTGAACCGGGACTAGCGGGTTTGGAGACCCAGTACTTC. Encoded protein: CASSEPGLAGLETQYF.

This clonotype was observed many times. The V and J genes are TRBV24-1 and TRBJ1-5, with a tentative D call TRBD1 (5 bases). CDR1 KGHDR and CDR2 SFDVKD come from the germline V gene. Trimming stripped 4 bases from V and 2 bases from J, with 14 bases between. CDR3 size: 16 residues. The CDR3 reads CATSDRGREGNQPQHF. CDR3 sequence (DNA): TGTGCCACCAGTGACCGCGGCAGGGAAGGCAATCAGCCCCAGCATTTT.

This clonotype was counted between two and nine times. The chain couples TRBV9 to TRBJ1-1; D is undetermined. The V end lost 4 bases, the J end lost 3 bases, and 19 bases lay between the germline ends. From germline, CDR1 is SGDLS and CDR2 YYNGEE. The CDR3 runs to 16 residues. The CDR3 is CASSLTSTLKDTEAFF. The CDR3 nucleotides are TGTGCCAGCAGCTTAACCTCAACCCTGAAGGACACTGAAGCTTTCTTT. The full variable domain, completed using reference TRBV9 and TRBJ1-1, is DSGVTQTPKHLITATGQRVTLRCSPRSGDLSVYWYQQSLDQGLQFLIQYYNGEERAKGNILERFSAQQFPDLHSELNLSSLELGDSALYFCASSLTSTLKDTEAFFGQGTRLTVV.

This clonotype was recorded at least ten times. The rearrangement links TRBV2 to TRBJ1-4; possible D gene TRBD1, 5 bases. The CDR3 covers 15 residues. V was trimmed by 3 bases and J by 7 bases, leaving 15 bases between them. Germline V CDR1 and CDR2: SNHLY, FYNNEI. CDR3 region: CASSDRAGTAEKLFF. The CDR3 DNA follows: TGTGCCAGCAGTGATCGGGCAGGGACGGCTGAAAAACTGTTTTTT.

This clonotype was counted at least ten times. V is TRBV28 and J is TRBJ2-1; tentative D call: TRBD1 (8 bases). CDR3 length: 15 amino acids. Germline values: CDR1 MDHEN, CDR2 SYDVKM. V was pared by 5 bases and J by 8 bases, with 19 bases between. The CDR3 here is CASSPPQGGSHEQFF. CDR3 in DNA: TGTGCCAGCAGTCCTCCACAGGGGGGGTCTCATGAGCAGTTCTTC.

There are many counts of this clonotype. The chain combines TRBV19 with TRBJ1-2; no firm D call. Trimming took off 8 bases at V and 7 bases at J, with 17 bases between the two ends. CDR1 is LNHDA and CDR2 is SQIVND in the germline V gene (reference sequence). The CDR3 spans 13 residues. The CDR3 region is CASCPSGPSGYTF. Here the CDR3 DNA reads TGTGCCAGTTGCCCTTCCGGGCCCTCTGGCTACACCTTC.

Written as DNA, the CDR3 is TGCAGTGCTAGACCCAGCGGGAGAGGGGGCACCGGGGAGCTGTTTTTT. The encoded protein is CSARPSGRGGTGELFF. This chain joins TRBV20-1 and TRBJ2-2; TRBD2 matches at 8 bases. Germline CDR1 DFQATT, CDR2 SNEGSKA (reference sequence). CDR3 size: 16 residues. V shed 2 bases and J 4 bases; nucleotides not matched to a gene: 9.

This clonotype was observed at least ten times. The V gene is TRBV6-2 or TRBV6-3, the J gene TRBJ1-3; unclear D gene. V gave up 11 bases and J gave up 0 bases, with 11 bases separating them. Germline-derived CDR1 and CDR2 are MNHEY and SVGEGT. The CDR3 runs to 13 residues. Written as DNA, the CDR3 is TGTGCCGCGGGTTCCAGCTCTGGAAACACCATATATTTT. It translates to CAAGSSSGNTIYF.

The V call is TRBV10-3, the J call TRBJ2-2; tentatively, D is TRBD2 (6 bases). Germline V lookup: CDR1 ENHRY, CDR2 SYGVKD. CDR3 length: 13 residues. V dropped 9 bases and J dropped 2 bases, with 10 bases sitting between them. CDR3 loop: CAMVSGNTGELFF. As DNA, the CDR3 is TGTGCCATGGTTAGCGGAAACACCGGGGAGCTGTTTTTT.

This clonotype showed up many times. The chain carries TRBV7-9 and TRBJ1-6, with TRBD1 matching 8 bases. Losses at the gene ends were 8 bases for V and 11 bases for J; bases not matched to a gene: 14. CDR1 is SEHNR, CDR2 FQNEAQ, per germline (reference sequence). There are 15 residues in the CDR3. CDR3 bases: TGTGCCAGCCAGACTTCGACAGGGGAGCTGCCACCCCTCCACTTT. The encoded protein is CASQTSTGELPPLHF.

This clonotype has a count of ten or more. The chain links TRBV3-1 to TRBJ2-1; 10 bases are shared with TRBD2. The ends lost 5 bases at V and 6 bases at J; junction bases unmatched: 7. CDR3 length: 15 amino acids. CDR1 and CDR2 from the germline V gene are LGHDT and YNNKEL (reference sequence). CDR3 in DNA: TGTGCCAGCAGCTTACTAGCGGGAAAGCTCAATGAGCAGTTCTTC. The encoded protein is CASSLLAGKLNEQFF.

This clonotype was observed many times. V and J are TRBV10-2 and TRBJ2-3; D gene uncertain. This CDR3 contains 15 residues. V shed 4 bases and J shed 3 bases, with 14 bases lying between them. Germline lookup yields CDR1 WSHSY and CDR2 SAAADI. CDR3 in amino acids: CASSGTGIDTDTQYF. The DNA of the CDR3 is TGCGCCAGCAGTGGCACTGGGATAGATACAGATACGCAGTATTTT.

This clonotype was picked up a small number of times. This chain uses TRBV28 with TRBJ2-6; 10 bases are a match to TRBD1. Losses at the gene ends were 6 bases for V and 2 bases for J; bases not matched to a gene: 7. CDR1 and CDR2 (germline): MDHEN, SYDVKM. This CDR3 is built from 17 residues. As DNA, the CDR3 is TGTGCCAGCAGAGCTCAGACAGGGGGCCCTGGGGCCAACGTCCTGACTTTC. It translates to CASRAQTGGPGANVLTF. Full variable domain (rest looked up from reference TRBV28 and TRBJ2-6): DVKVTQSSRYLVKRTGEKVFLECVQDMDHENMFWYRQDPGLGLRLIYFSYDVKMKEKGDIPEGYSVSREKKERFSLILESASTNQTSMYLCASRAQTGGPGANVLTFGAGSRLTVL.

In its sample, this clonotype was seen many times. The chain links TRBV7-8 to TRBJ2-5; 11 bases agree with TRBD2. The CDR3 is made up of 14 amino acids. Trimming at V came to 11 bases and at J to 4 bases, leaving 9 bases not matched to a gene. Per the germline V gene, CDR1 is SGHVS and CDR2 is FQNEAQ. In DNA form, the CDR3 reads TGTGCCTTAAGCCTGCTAGCGGGGGGAGAGACCCAGTACTTC. Protein product: CALSLLAGGETQYF.

The chain employs TRBV12-3 or TRBV12-4 and TRBJ2-3; D gene ambiguous. The CDR3 covers 13 residues. V gave up 3 bases and J gave up 4 bases, with 8 bases separating them. CDR3 region: CASSFQNADTQYF. CDR3 nucleotide sequence: TGTGCCAGCAGTTTCCAGAACGCAGATACGCAGTATTTT.

The chain employs TRBV2 and TRBJ2-7; D call uncertain. This CDR3 comprises 12 residues. V dropped 6 bases and J dropped 3 bases, with 9 bases sitting between them. CDR1 and CDR2 (germline): SNHLY, FYNNEI. This CDR3 is CASRAVRYEQYF. The CDR3 region has the DNA TGTGCCAGCAGGGCAGTCCGCTACGAGCAGTACTTC.

This chain joins TRBV9 and TRBJ1-2; D unclear. The CDR3 contains 19 residues. Germline V gene lookup returns CDR1 SGDLS and CDR2 YYNGEE. Deletions cut 0 bases from V and 0 bases from J, with 21 bases between. As DNA, the CDR3 is TGTGCCAGCAGCGTAGAGGGTTTGGGCGCCAACGAAGCTAACTATGGCTACACCTTC. It is translated as CASSVEGLGANEANYGYTF.

This clonotype was found many times. The chain has TRBV2 and TRBJ1-1; D is unresolved. The CDR3 spans 13 residues. Looked up from germline, CDR1 is SNHLY and CDR2 is FYNNEI. Trimming removed 11 bases at V and 1 base at J, with 14 bases between. DNA for the CDR3: TGTGCCGGCTCGATATTGGAGAACACTGAAGCTTTCTTT. Translating it yields CAGSILENTEAFF.

The CDR3 nucleotides are TGTGCCAGCAGCGTGGGACTGTCTCTAGCCAAAAACATTCAGTACTTC. Translating it yields CASSVGLSLAKNIQYF. The rearrangement links TRBV5-5 to TRBJ2-4; the D gene is possibly TRBD2 (6 bases). The CDR3 spans 16 residues. Germline-derived CDR1 and CDR2 are SGHKS and YYEKEE (reference sequence). The V and J ends lost 4 bases and 0 bases respectively, with 14 bases between them. The whole variable domain, remainder taken from reference TRBV5-5 and TRBJ2-4, is DAGVTQSPTHLIKTRGQQVTLRCSPISGHKSVSWYQQVLGQGPQFIFQYYEKEERGRGNFPDRFSARQFPNYSSELNVNALLLGDSALYLCASSVGLSLAKNIQYFGAGTRLSVL.